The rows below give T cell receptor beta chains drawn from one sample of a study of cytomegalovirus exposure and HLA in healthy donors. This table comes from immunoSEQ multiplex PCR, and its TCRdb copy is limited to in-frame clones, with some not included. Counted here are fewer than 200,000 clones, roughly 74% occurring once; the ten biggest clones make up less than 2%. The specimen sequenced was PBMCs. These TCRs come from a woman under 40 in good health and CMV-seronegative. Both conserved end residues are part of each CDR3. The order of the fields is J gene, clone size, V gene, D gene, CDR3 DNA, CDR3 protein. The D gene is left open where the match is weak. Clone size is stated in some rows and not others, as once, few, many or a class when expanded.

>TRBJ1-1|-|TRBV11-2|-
TGTGCCAGCAGCTTAGGGACAGATGAAGCTTTCTTT
CASSLGTDEAFF
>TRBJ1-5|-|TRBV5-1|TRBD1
TGCGCCAGCAGCCCTACAGGGGAGTGGAATCAGCCCCAGCATTTT
CASSPTGEWNQPQHF
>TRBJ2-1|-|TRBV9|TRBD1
TGTGCCAGCAGCGATGGGGACAGACCTTACAATGAGCAGTTCTTC
CASSDGDRPYNEQFF
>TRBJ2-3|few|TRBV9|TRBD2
TGTGCCAGCAGTGACGGGGGGGGCAGCGTAGATACGCAGTATTTT
CASSDGGGSVDTQYF
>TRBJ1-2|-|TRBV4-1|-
TGCGCCAGCAGCCAAGATCGGATGCTGCCGCGGGGCTACACCTTC
CASSQDRMLPRGYTF
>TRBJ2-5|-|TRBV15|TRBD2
TGTGCCACCAGCAGTCTAGCGGGTAGATGGGAGACCCAGTACTTC
CATSSLAGRWETQYF
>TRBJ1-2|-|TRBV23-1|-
TGCGCCAGCAGTCACCAGTCGGACAGTAACTATGGCTACACCTTC
CASSHQSDSNYGYTF
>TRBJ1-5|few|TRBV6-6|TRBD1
TGTGCCAGCAGCCAAAATACAGGGGGCAATCAGCCCCAGCATTTT
CASSQNTGGNQPQHF
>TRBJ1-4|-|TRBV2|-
TGTGCCAGCAGTGACAGGGAAGGTGAAAAACTGTTTTTT
CASSDREGEKLFF
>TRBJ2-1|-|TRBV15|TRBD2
TGTGCCACCAGCAGACCATGGGCTAGCGGAGGTCCGGAGCAGTTCTTC
CATSRPWASGGPEQFF
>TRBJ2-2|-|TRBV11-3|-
TGTGCCAGCAGCTCCCTTACACCCGGGGAGCTGTTTTTT
CASSSLTPGELFF
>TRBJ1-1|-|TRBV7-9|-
TGTGCCAGCAGCCTGAACAGGGTAACTGAAGCTTTCTTT
CASSLNRVTEAFF
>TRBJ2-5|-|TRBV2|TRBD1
TGTGCCAGCAGTGGGACAGGGGGCCAAGAGACCCAGTACTTC
CASSGTGGQETQYF
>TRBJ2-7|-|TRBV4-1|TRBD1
TGCGCCAGCAGCCAAGATAAGGGACAGGTAACCTACGAGCAGTACTTC
CASSQDKGQVTYEQYF
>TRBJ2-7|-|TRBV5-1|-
TGCGCCAGCAGCTTGGGCGGCGGGCAGCCCTACGAGCAGTACTTC
CASSLGGGQPYEQYF
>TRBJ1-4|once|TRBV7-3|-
TGTGCCAGCAGCCCCTCCGAGGGCGCAACTAATGAAAAACTGTTTTTT
CASSPSEGATNEKLFF
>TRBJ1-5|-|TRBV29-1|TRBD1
TGCAGCGTTCGGTCGGACAGGATGAGGCCCCAGCATTTT
CSVRSDRMRPQHF
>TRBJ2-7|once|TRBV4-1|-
TGCGCCAGCAGCCATCTTGGAGACAGAAACTACGAGCAGTACTTC
CASSHLGDRNYEQYF
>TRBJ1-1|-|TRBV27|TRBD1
TGTGCCAGCAGTTTCGCCACATGGGGACAGGAGAACACTGAAGCTTTCTTT
CASSFATWGQENTEAFF
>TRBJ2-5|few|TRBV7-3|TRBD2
TGTGCCAGCAGTCCCCTCGGCGGGAGAGGTGAGACCCAGTACTTC
CASSPLGGRGETQYF
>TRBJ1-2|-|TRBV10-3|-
TGTGCCATCAGTGAGCCTACGGACTTCACCTATGGCTACACCTTC
CAISEPTDFTYGYTF
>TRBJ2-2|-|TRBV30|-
TGTGCCTGGAGTGCGGCTAGCGTCACCGGGGAGCTGTTTTTT
CAWSAASVTGELFF
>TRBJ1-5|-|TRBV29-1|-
TGCAGCGTTGGAGGGGCCGGGGGAAGCAATCAGCCCCAGCATTTT
CSVGGAGGSNQPQHF
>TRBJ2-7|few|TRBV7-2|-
TGTGCCAGCAGCCCTAACCGGGGGGCGCCTTACGAGCAGTACTTC
CASSPNRGAPYEQYF